This TCR beta chain was identified in a study of cytomegalovirus exposure and HLA in healthy donors. General study results and limits: Reports showed the classifier diagnosing cytomegalovirus status with high specificity and sensitivity. First-cohort TCR clusters tended to co-occur in the 130 or so validation repertoires, a later analysis found.

Separate from the roughly 700-subject first cohort was the approximately 120-subject validation cohort, to which the donors belonged. In this sample, this clone turned up a few times. What it recognizes is unknown. Generated by immunoSEQ multiplex PCR, the TCRdb table keeps only in-frame clones and is missing some. The sample records about 250,000 clones, about 90% being singletons. Trimming stripped 1 base from V and 2 bases from J, with 9 bases between. This CDR3 has 15 amino acids. The V gene's germline CDR1 is SGHVS and CDR2 FNYEAQ. The receptor comes from a man aged 18 to 29 in good health and CMV-seropositive. Sequencing was carried out using PBMCs. The chain employs TRBV7-6 and TRBJ1-3; the D gene is possibly TRBD1 (5 bases). Written as DNA, the CDR3 is TGTGCCAGCAGCTTAGAGCCGGGGCCTGGAAACACCATATATTTT. Its translation is CASSLEPGPGNTIYF.